The 32 T cell receptor beta chains in this list originate from one sample, sequenced in a study of shared clonotypes between healthy human individuals. Some clones are missing from TCRdb's copy, which holds only in-frame ones; the method was immunoSEQ multiplex PCR. This sample has roughly 2.4 million clones, with nearly 97% found just once. The sample taken for sequencing was naive CD4+ T cells sorted from blood. Subset meaning: CD45RA+ positively selected. These TCRs come from a man between 18 and 29 years old in good health.

The chain uses TRBV6-5 and TRBJ2-5; D might be TRBD1 (6 bases). Germline CDR1 is MNHEY and CDR2 is SVGAGI. The CDR3 has 16 residues. V lost 4 bases to trimming and J lost 1 base, with 16 bases between them. The CDR3 region is CASSLKFWTVQETQYF. Here the CDR3 DNA reads TGTGCCAGCAGTTTGAAATTCTGGACAGTCCAAGAGACCCAGTACTTC.

This chain connects TRBV6-1 to TRBJ2-7; D tentatively fits TRBD1 or TRBD2 (6 bases each). CDR1 is MNHNS and CDR2 is SASEGT in the germline V gene. The CDR3 totals 15 residues. V was shortened by 3 bases and J by 2 bases, with 14 bases between the two germline ends. CDR3 bases: TGTGCCAGCAGTGATCGGTTCGGGGGCGCCTACGAGCAGTACTTC. The encoded protein is CASSDRFGGAYEQYF.

The J gene is TRBJ2-1, the V gene TRBV4-3; tentatively, D is TRBD1 (5 bases). V shed 2 bases and J shed 0 bases, with 11 bases lying between them. The germline V gene has CDR1 LGHNA and CDR2 YSLEER. CDR3 size: 16 residues. This CDR3 is CASSQNRRSSYNEQFF. Written as DNA, the CDR3 is TGCGCCAGCAGCCAAAACAGGCGTAGCTCCTACAATGAGCAGTTCTTC.

The chain links TRBV6-5 to TRBJ1-5; no definite D call. The CDR3 covers 13 residues. V was shortened by 1 base and J by 4 bases, with 5 bases between the two germline ends. The germline gives CDR1 MNHEY, CDR2 SVGAGI. DNA for the CDR3: TGTGCCAGCAGTTACTACAGAAATCAGCCCCAGCATTTT. It specifies CASSYYRNQPQHF.

The V gene is TRBV6-1, the J gene TRBJ2-7, with no clear D. The CDR3 totals 11 residues. Germline lookup yields CDR1 MNHNS and CDR2 SASEGT. Trimming shortened V by 7 bases and J by 3 bases, and 7 bases separated the two germline ends. Here the CDR3 DNA reads TGTGCCAGCACGTGGGACTACGAGCAGTACTTC. Residues: CASTWDYEQYF.

The chain links TRBV5-4 to TRBJ2-2, with 8 bases that match TRBD2. This CDR3 is 17 amino acids long. Germline V lookup: CDR1 SGHNT, CDR2 YYREEE (reference sequence). With 3 bases clipped from V and 4 bases from J, the junction kept 11 bases outside the gene matches. The CDR3 bases are TGTGCCAGCAGCTCGGGGGGGAGGGCCGAGGGCACCGGGGAGCTGTTTTTT. Protein sequence: CASSSGGRAEGTGELFF.

As regards this clone: The same CDR3 also results from other DNA sequences found in this sample. This chain links TRBV28 with TRBJ2-5; D remains ambiguous. The CDR3 is 12 amino acids. V was cut by 3 bases and J by 3 bases, with 5 bases left in between. Germline V gene data show CDR1 as MDHEN and CDR2 as SYDVKM. The CDR3: CASSFLKETQYF. The DNA for the CDR3 is TGTGCCAGCAGTTTCCTTAAAGAGACCCAGTACTTC.

The chain combines TRBV30 with TRBJ1-6; D call uncertain. Germline V gene sequence: CDR1 GTSNPN, CDR2 SVGIG (reference sequence). With 3 bases removed from V and 5 bases from J, the gap between germline ends came to 14 bases. CDR3 size: 15 residues. The CDR3 DNA reads as TGTGCCTGGAGAGTCGTGGTAGGAAATAATTCACCCCTCCACTTT. Protein product: CAWRVVVGNNSPLHF. Full variable domain (missing parts from reference TRBV30 and TRBJ1-6): SQTIHQWPATLVQPVGSPLSLECTVEGTSNPNLYWYRQAAGRGLQLLFYSVGIGQISSEVPQNLSASRPQDRQFILSSKKLLLSDSGFYLCAWRVVVGNNSPLHFGNGTRLTVT.

This chain uses TRBV7-2 with TRBJ1-2; 7 bases agree with TRBD1. With V trimmed by 1 base and J by 7 bases, 12 bases remained unmatched. The V gene's germline CDR1 is SGHTA and CDR2 FQGNSA. This CDR3 contains 16 residues. This CDR3 is CASSLEPGTVLSGYTF. The CDR3 bases are TGTGCCAGCAGCTTAGAACCAGGGACAGTCCTCTCTGGCTACACCTTC.

This clone was observed a single time. The rearrangement joins TRBV10-2 to TRBJ1-1; TRBD1 matches 8 bases. With V trimmed by 3 bases and J by 3 bases, 3 bases remained unmatched. Germline loops: CDR1 WSHSY, CDR2 SAAADI. This CDR3 region has 14 residues. DNA of the CDR3: TGCGCCAGCAGTGAACAGGGGGAGGACACTGAAGCTTTCTTT. This codes for CASSEQGEDTEAFF.

The rearrangement uses TRBV7-9 and TRBJ1-1; the D gene is possibly TRBD1 (5 bases). The CDR3 extends over 13 amino acids. The V gene's germline CDR1 is SEHNR and CDR2 FQNEAQ (reference sequence). V shed 5 bases and J shed 1 base, with 8 bases lying between them. CDR3 loop: CASSVTANTEAFF. In nucleotides, the CDR3 is TGTGCCAGCAGCGTGACAGCGAACACTGAAGCTTTCTTT.

This rearrangement joins TRBV11-2 to TRBJ1-1; no clear D. Germline V gives CDR1 SGHAT, CDR2 FQNNGV. V shed 0 bases and J shed 1 base, with 6 bases lying between them. The CDR3 is 14 residues long. CDR3 sequence reads: CASSLEPGNTEAFF. The CDR3 nucleotides are TGTGCCAGCAGCTTAGAGCCAGGGAACACTGAAGCTTTCTTT.

This rearrangement joins TRBV4-3 to TRBJ2-5, with 7 bases aligning to TRBD1. Trimming took 1 base from V and 1 from J; bases not matched to a gene: 3. This CDR3 comprises 15 residues. The V gene's germline CDR1 is LGHNA and CDR2 YSLEER. The CDR3 sequence is CASSQAGDSQETQYF. The CDR3 nucleotides are TGCGCCAGCAGCCAAGCCGGGGACAGCCAAGAGACCCAGTACTTC.

The V call is TRBV25-1, the J call TRBJ2-5; 8 positions match TRBD1. The V segment lost 3 bases and the J segment 5 bases; nucleotides outside the gene matches: 8. Germline CDR1 and CDR2: MGHDK and SYGVNS. CDR3 length: 15 residues. CDR3 DNA: TGTGCCAGCAGTGACGGGTGGACAGGGCGGGAGACCCAGTACTTC. It codes for CASSDGWTGRETQYF.

A remark on this clone: The sample has other DNA sequences that encode this CDR3 too. The rearrangement uses TRBV7-6 and TRBJ1-6; unclear D gene. Per germline, CDR1 SGHVS and CDR2 FNYEAQ. V lost 1 base and J 7 bases, leaving 5 bases between the germline ends. CDR3 length: 13 amino acids. CDR3 residues: CASSLDGNSPLHF. Here the CDR3 DNA reads TGTGCCAGCAGCTTAGACGGGAATTCACCCCTCCACTTT.

The chain links TRBV19 to TRBJ2-7; D possibly uses TRBD1 or TRBD2 (5 bases each). Germline V gives CDR1 LNHDA, CDR2 SQIVND (reference sequence). CDR3 size: 16 residues. V was cut by 5 bases and J by 5 bases, with 22 bases left in between. The CDR3 sequence: CASSALPGRGEHEQYF. The CDR3 DNA reads TGTGCCAGTAGTGCATTACCGGGACGGGGTGAACACGAGCAGTACTTC.

The chain has TRBV2 and TRBJ2-5; D not certain. CDR3 length equals 17 residues. Trimming pared 3 bases from V and 2 bases from J, leaving 19 bases between. Germline V gives CDR1 SNHLY, CDR2 FYNNEI. The CDR3 protein is CASSEGARPLSQETQYF. The CDR3 nucleotides read TGTGCCAGCAGTGAGGGCGCGCGCCCCCTATCACAAGAGACCCAGTACTTC.

Details on this clone: Germline is not matched at one junction end, which may reflect a read error. This chain connects TRBV2 to TRBJ2-1; D is perhaps TRBD2 (5 bases). From germline, CDR1 is SNHLY and CDR2 FYNNEI. This CDR3 contains 15 residues. The CDR3 protein is CASSEGGLSYNEQFF. CDR3 nucleotide sequence: TGTGCCAGCAGCGAAGGAGGCTTGAGCTACAATGAGCAGTTCTTC.

This clone was recorded once. This specimen includes other DNA sequences encoding the same CDR3. The chain couples TRBV30 to TRBJ1-4; D may be TRBD1 (6 bases). Per the germline V gene, CDR1 is GTSNPN and CDR2 is SVGIG (reference sequence). This CDR3 contains 14 residues. The V gene lost 3 bases and the J gene lost 0 bases, with 8 bases spanning the gap. Here the CDR3 reads CAWSRTATNEKLFF. The CDR3 coding sequence is TGTGCCTGGAGCCGGACAGCAACTAATGAAAAACTGTTTTTT. Looking up the rest from reference TRBV30 and TRBJ1-4 gives the full variable domain: SQTIHQWPATLVQPVGSPLSLECTVEGTSNPNLYWYRQAAGRGLQLLFYSVGIGQISSEVPQNLSASRPQDRQFILSSKKLLLSDSGFYLCAWSRTATNEKLFFGSGTQLSVL.

The rearrangement uses TRBV5-1 and TRBJ1-6, with D maybe TRBD1 (6 bases). Between the trimmed V and J ends, which lost 0 bases and 12 bases, there was a span of 13 bases. CDR3 length: 14 amino acids. Germline V gene sequence: CDR1 SGHRS, CDR2 YFSETQ. The CDR3 region is CASSLEQGVRPLHF. CDR3 sequence (DNA): TGCGCCAGCAGCTTGGAACAGGGTGTAAGACCCCTCCACTTT.

This chain connects TRBV7-2 to TRBJ1-3, with D hard to call. The CDR3 sequence is 13 residues long. Germline assignment: CDR1 SGHTA and CDR2 FQGNSA. Trimming removed 5 bases at V and 4 bases at J, with 9 bases between. The CDR3 sequence is CASSRPPGNTIYF. In DNA form, the CDR3 reads TGTGCCAGCAGCCGGCCTCCCGGAAACACCATATATTTT. Variable domain in full (rest from reference TRBV7-2 and TRBJ1-3): GAGVSQSPSNKVTEKGKDVELRCDPISGHTALYWYRQSLGQGLEFLIYFQGNSAPDKSGLPSDRFSAERTGGSVSTLTIQRTQQEDSAVYLCASSRPPGNTIYFGEGSWLTVV.

This chain joins TRBV30 and TRBJ1-5; D might be TRBD1 (6 bases). From germline, CDR1 is GTSNPN and CDR2 SVGIG (reference sequence). This CDR3 region has 14 residues. Trimming pared 3 bases from V and 7 bases from J, leaving 16 bases between. CDR3 DNA sequence: TGTGCCTGGAGCTTCGGGGGGCGAAGGCAGCCCCAGCATTTT. Encoded protein: CAWSFGGRRQPQHF. The variable domain in full, with the rest retrieved from reference TRBV30 and TRBJ1-5, is SQTIHQWPATLVQPVGSPLSLECTVEGTSNPNLYWYRQAAGRGLQLLFYSVGIGQISSEVPQNLSASRPQDRQFILSSKKLLLSDSGFYLCAWSFGGRRQPQHFGDGTRLSIL.

The genes are TRBV6-1 and TRBJ1-2, with TRBD1 matching 12 bases. The CDR3 loop spans 15 amino acids. The V gene end was trimmed by 7 bases and the J gene end by 8 bases; junction bases not matched to a gene: 11. CDR1 and CDR2 from the germline V gene are MNHNS and SASEGT. The CDR3: CASMTGTGGARGYTF. The CDR3, as DNA: TGTGCCAGCATGACGGGGACAGGGGGCGCTCGGGGCTACACCTTC.

The chain uses TRBV7-2 and TRBJ1-3, with 7 positions matching TRBD1. The germline gives CDR1 SGHTA, CDR2 FQGNSA. J gave up 2 bases and V 6 bases, and 4 bases lay outside the gene matches. This CDR3 is 14 amino acids long. CDR3: CASRQGGAGNTIYF. For the CDR3, the DNA is TGTGCCAGCAGGCAGGGGGGCGCTGGAAACACCATATATTTT.

The CDR3 DNA reads TGTGCCAGCCCCCAAGGACAGAATCAGCCCCAGCATTTT. The encoded protein is CASPQGQNQPQHF. This chain uses TRBV5-8 with TRBJ1-5; D perhaps matches TRBD1 (6 bases). Germline V gene sequence: CDR1 SGHTS, CDR2 YDEGEE. The V gene lost 7 bases and the J gene lost 4 bases, with 12 bases spanning the gap. The CDR3 is 13 residues long.

V and J are TRBV10-3 and TRBJ1-1; D remains unclear. The germline gives CDR1 ENHRY, CDR2 SYGVKD. V was pared by 11 bases and J by 4 bases, with 20 bases between. The CDR3 spans 14 residues. The CDR3 spells CASRTTSPLTEAFF. The CDR3 DNA follows: TGTGCCTCAAGGACCACTAGTCCACTCACTGAAGCTTTCTTT.

The CDR3 bases are TGTGCCAGCAGCGTAGGGAATAGCGGAAGCTCCTACGAGCAGTACTTC. This translates into CASSVGNSGSSYEQYF. This sequence joins TRBV9 and TRBJ2-7, with D perhaps TRBD2 (6 bases). Looked up from germline, CDR1 is SGDLS and CDR2 is YYNGEE. This CDR3 is 16 amino acids long. Trimming stripped 0 bases from V and 0 bases from J, with 13 bases between. The full variable domain, rest sourced from reference TRBV9 and TRBJ2-7, is DSGVTQTPKHLITATGQRVTLRCSPRSGDLSVYWYQQSLDQGLQFLIQYYNGEERAKGNILERFSAQQFPDLHSELNLSSLELGDSALYFCASSVGNSGSSYEQYFGPGTRLTVT.

The chain recombines TRBV10-1 with TRBJ1-1; a weak D match, TRBD1 (6 bases). Trimming stripped 3 bases from V and 0 bases from J, with 8 bases between. This CDR3 has 14 residues. Germline V gives CDR1 WNHNN, CDR2 SYGVQD (reference sequence). CDR3 coding DNA: TGCGCCAGCAGTGAAGGGGGACTGAACACTGAAGCTTTCTTT. It translates to CASSEGGLNTEAFF.

On this clone itself: Other DNA sequences in this specimen translate into the identical CDR3. This rearrangement joins TRBV5-1 to TRBJ2-5; D remains ambiguous. V was cut by 2 bases and J by 2 bases, with 10 bases left in between. There are 14 residues in the CDR3. Per the germline V gene, CDR1 is SGHRS and CDR2 is YFSETQ. The CDR3 is CASSFPGVQETQYF. CDR3 in DNA: TGCGCCAGCAGCTTCCCAGGCGTTCAAGAGACCCAGTACTTC.

This clone was seen only once. V is TRBV19 and J is TRBJ1-3; TRBD1 might be the D (5 bases). This CDR3 spans 16 amino acids. Trimming left V 2 bases short and J 0 bases short, with 11 bases between. The germline V gene encodes CDR1 LNHDA and CDR2 SQIVND (reference sequence). This chain's CDR3 is CASSIRGRDSGNTIYF. The DNA for the CDR3 is TGTGCCAGTAGTATACGGGGACGGGACTCTGGAAACACCATATATTTT.

This chain connects TRBV5-1 to TRBJ1-3; possibly TRBD1 for D (6 bases). Germline V gene lookup returns CDR1 SGHRS and CDR2 YFSETQ. The CDR3 contains 16 residues. With 0 bases removed from V and 0 bases from J, the gap between germline ends came to 10 bases. CDR3 DNA sequence: TGCGCCAGCAGCTTGGTTTACAGGGCCTCTGGAAACACCATATATTTT. Encoded protein: CASSLVYRASGNTIYF.

The gene calls are TRBV5-1 and TRBJ1-1; 7 bases map to TRBD1. Germline V lookup: CDR1 SGHRS, CDR2 YFSETQ. CDR3 length: 14 residues. Losses at the gene ends were 4 bases for V and 1 base for J; bases not matched to a gene: 4. CDR3 sequence reads: CASSQGVGNTEAFF. In nucleotides, the CDR3 is TGCGCCAGCAGCCAGGGGGTGGGGAACACTGAAGCTTTCTTT.